The 32 T cell receptor beta chains below come from one sample, sequenced in a study of somatic mutations in cytotoxic T cells in rheumatoid arthritis. Generated by immunoSEQ multiplex PCR, the TCRdb table keeps only in-frame clones and is missing some. The table has 17,000 or so clones, 60% to 85% seen once. Sequences were obtained from CD8+ T cells sorted from blood. These receptors originate from an adult with rheumatoid arthritis.

V gene TRBV7-3 combines with J gene TRBJ2-5; D perhaps matches TRBD1 (6 bases). The CDR3 runs to 13 residues. V was cut by 2 bases and J by 7 bases, with 11 bases left in between. Germline V gene sequence: CDR1 SGHTA, CDR2 FQGTGA. The CDR3 nucleotides read TGTGCCAGCAGCTTAGGGGGCCTCGGGACCCAGTACTTC. Its protein is CASSLGGLGTQYF.

This chain uses TRBV4-1 with TRBJ1-4; no firm D call. From germline, CDR1 is MGHRA and CDR2 YSYEKL. The CDR3 extends over 12 amino acids. Trimming took off 1 base at V and 12 bases at J, with 9 bases between the two ends. The CDR3 sequence is CASSQGLTELFF. DNA for the CDR3: TGCGCCAGCAGCCAAGGACTGACCGAACTGTTTTTT.

The genes are TRBV5-6 and TRBJ2-5, with 8 bases matching TRBD1. From germline, CDR1 is SGHDT and CDR2 YYEEEE. Trimming took 7 bases from V and 0 from J; bases not matched to a gene: 14. The CDR3 sequence is 17 residues long. The CDR3 loop is CASYGQGARVYQETQYF. In DNA, the CDR3 is TGTGCCAGCTACGGTCAGGGGGCGAGAGTGTACCAAGAGACCCAGTACTTC.

CDR3 coding DNA: TGCGCCAGCAGCCAACCCCTCCCCCTGACGCCGCACCGTCAGCCCCAGCATTTT. Its protein product is CASSQPLPLTPHRQPQHF. The rearrangement joins TRBV4-1 to TRBJ1-5, with D uncertain. Germline CDR1 reads MGHRA; CDR2 reads YSYEKL. The CDR3 spans 18 residues. V lost 2 bases to trimming and J lost 6 bases, with 23 bases between them.

This chain joins TRBV27 and TRBJ2-1, with unresolved D. The CDR3 runs to 12 residues. V was trimmed by 3 bases and J by 11 bases, leaving 11 bases between them. Germline CDR1 is MNHEY and CDR2 is SMNVEV (reference sequence). The CDR3, as DNA: TGTGCCAGCAGTTTCGTGAGAGGACAGCAGTTCTTC. Translation gives CASSFVRGQQFF.

The chain has TRBV30 and TRBJ2-7; D gene uncertain. V lost 5 bases and J 2 bases, leaving 13 bases between the germline ends. This CDR3 is 13 amino acids long. Germline CDR1 and CDR2: GTSNPN and SVGIG (reference sequence). The CDR3 sequence: CAWGLPYPYEQYF. The DNA for the CDR3 is TGTGCCTGGGGTTTACCTTACCCCTACGAGCAGTACTTC.

The chain combines TRBV19 with TRBJ2-7, with D maybe TRBD2 (6 bases). The V gene lost 3 bases and the J gene lost 4 bases, with 19 bases spanning the gap. Germline V gene sequence: CDR1 LNHDA, CDR2 SQIVND (reference sequence). The CDR3 has 16 amino acids. The CDR3 DNA follows: TGTGCCAGTAGTATTAGCCCCGGGGGAAAAAGATACGAGCAGTACTTC. This sequence encodes CASSISPGGKRYEQYF. The whole variable domain, filled in from reference TRBV19 and TRBJ2-7, reads DGGITQSPKYLFRKEGQNVTLSCEQNLNHDAMYWYRQDPGQGLRLIYYSQIVNDFQKGDIAEGYSVSREKKESFPLTVTSAQKNPTAFYLCASSISPGGKRYEQYFGPGTRLTVT.

V gene TRBV27 combines with J gene TRBJ2-5, with 9 nucleotides matching TRBD1. The CDR3 spans 16 residues. The germline V gene encodes CDR1 MNHEY and CDR2 SMNVEV (reference sequence). V gave up 3 bases and J gave up 7 bases; unmatched junction bases: 12. The CDR3, as DNA: TGTGCCAGCAGTTTGTTCGAGGACAGGGGAGGCGGGACCCAGTACTTC. Residues: CASSLFEDRGGGTQYF.

The chain carries TRBV4-1 and TRBJ1-5; 7 bases match TRBD1. The ends lost 1 base at V and 3 bases at J; junction bases unmatched: 6. The V gene's germline CDR1 is MGHRA and CDR2 YSYEKL. This CDR3 contains 16 residues. The CDR3 region has the DNA TGCGCCAGCAGCCAAGGCGGGGGACAGAACAATCAGCCCCAGCATTTT. Its translation is CASSQGGGQNNQPQHF.

The chain joins TRBV27 to TRBJ2-6, with no clear D. Deletions cut 0 bases from V and 3 bases from J, with 15 bases between. There are 18 residues in the CDR3. Germline V gene data show CDR1 as MNHEY and CDR2 as SMNVEV (reference sequence). This CDR3 reads CASSLSNREGSGANVLTF. The CDR3 nucleotides are TGTGCCAGCAGTTTATCGAATAGGGAAGGTAGTGGGGCCAACGTCCTGACTTTC.

The rearrangement uses TRBV30 and TRBJ2-3; D is unclear. This CDR3 comprises 13 residues. V was pared by 0 bases and J by 6 bases, with 10 bases between. Germline CDR1 reads GTSNPN; CDR2 reads SVGIG (reference sequence). The CDR3 nucleotides are TGTGCCTGGAGTGTAGTTACCGGGGATACGCAGTATTTT. Protein sequence: CAWSVVTGDTQYF.

The chain recombines TRBV27 with TRBJ2-3, with 11 bases that match TRBD2. The junction had 11 bases not matched to a gene; V was cut back by 5 bases and J by 4 bases. The germline V gene has CDR1 MNHEY and CDR2 SMNVEV (reference sequence). The CDR3 consists of 17 residues. The CDR3 nucleotides are TGTGCCAGCAGTGGGGTTGGTAGCGGGGGGGCCTCAGATACGCAGTATTTT. Translation gives CASSGVGSGGASDTQYF.

This clone has only one observation. The rearrangement links TRBV9 to TRBJ1-5; D not resolved. V lost 3 bases and J lost 0, with 4 bases in between. CDR1 SGDLS and CDR2 YYNGEE come from the germline V gene. This CDR3 is built from 13 residues. In DNA, the CDR3 is TGTGCCAGCAGCGGCTATAGCAATCAGCCCCAGCATTTT. Encoded protein: CASSGYSNQPQHF.

The V call is TRBV29-1, the J call TRBJ2-2, with D tentatively TRBD2 (5 bases). V lost 1 base and J lost 7, with 22 bases in between. The CDR3 is 17 residues long. Germline lookup yields CDR1 SQVTM and CDR2 ANQGSEA. The CDR3 sequence is CSVEVPSGKLVVGELFF. DNA of the CDR3: TGCAGCGTTGAAGTTCCCTCGGGGAAGCTGGTAGTCGGGGAGCTGTTTTTT.

This chain links TRBV12-5 with TRBJ2-5; D is perhaps TRBD1 (5 bases). Germline V gene sequence: CDR1 LGHNT, CDR2 FRNRAP. CDR3 length: 15 residues. V lost 1 base to trimming and J lost 3 bases, with 12 bases between them. The CDR3 bases are TGTGCTAGTGGTTTGGGGCGACAGTTCGAAGAGACCCAGTACTTC. Encoded protein: CASGLGRQFEETQYF.

J is TRBJ2-7 and V is TRBV13; D might be TRBD1 (6 bases). V was shortened by 1 base and J by 0 bases, with 7 bases between the two germline ends. The CDR3 runs to 14 residues. CDR1 is PRHDT and CDR2 is FYEKMQ in the germline V gene (reference sequence). CDR3 residues: CASSLVGGSYEQYF. The CDR3 nucleotides are TGTGCCAGCAGCTTAGTAGGGGGCTCCTACGAGCAGTACTTC. Using reference TRBV13 and TRBJ2-7 for the parts outside the CDR3, the full variable domain is AAGVIQSPRHLIKEKRETATLKCYPIPRHDTVYWYQQGPGQDPQFLISFYEKMQSDKGSIPDRFSAQQFSDYHSELNMSSLELGDSALYFCASSLVGGSYEQYFGPGTRLTVT.

The chain couples TRBV7-9 to TRBJ2-2; 11 bases line up with TRBD2. The CDR3 sequence is 16 residues long. The germline V gene encodes CDR1 SEHNR and CDR2 FQNEAQ (reference sequence). Trimming removed 4 bases from V and 2 bases from J; junction bases left unmatched: 3. CDR3 loop: CASSSGTSGNTGELFF. The CDR3 coding sequence is TGTGCCAGCAGCTCCGGGACTAGCGGAAACACCGGGGAGCTGTTTTTT.

This clone appeared a few times. This chain connects TRBV2 to TRBJ1-6, with D maybe TRBD1 (6 bases). The CDR3 has 17 residues. V lost 0 bases and J lost 2, with 11 bases in between. Germline CDR1 is SNHLY and CDR2 is FYNNEI. For the CDR3, the DNA is TGTGCCAGCAGTGAAGCGGAAGGGGGGCCCTATAATTCACCCCTCCACTTT. Protein product: CASSEAEGGPYNSPLHF.

This sequence joins TRBV9 and TRBJ2-5; D uncertain. Trimming cost V 1 base and J 2 bases, with 9 bases left between them. This CDR3 region has 14 residues. CDR1 is SGDLS, CDR2 YYNGEE, per germline. This CDR3 reads CASSVTDLQETQYF. CDR3 DNA: TGTGCCAGCAGCGTAACCGATTTACAAGAGACCCAGTACTTC.

The CDR3 loop reads CASSDRQGNYGYTF. CDR3 DNA: TGTGCCAGCAGCGACCGACAGGGGAACTATGGCTACACCTTC. V usage is TRBV9 and J usage is TRBJ1-2; 8 bases are a match to TRBD1. The germline CDR1 and CDR2 sequences are SGDLS and YYNGEE. The ends lost 3 bases at V and 2 bases at J; junction bases unmatched: 3. The CDR3 is 14 residues long.

The CDR3 DNA sequence: TGCGCCAGCAGCCTGGACGGCCCTGGTCAGCCCCAGCATTTT. This gives the protein CASSLDGPGQPQHF. The V gene is TRBV4-1, the J gene TRBJ1-5; D not certain. Trimming shortened V by 4 bases and J by 6 bases, and 13 bases separated the two germline ends. The CDR3 extends over 14 amino acids. The germline V gene encodes CDR1 MGHRA and CDR2 YSYEKL.

The chain is built from TRBV11-2 and TRBJ2-7; a possible D gene is TRBD1 (8 bases). With 4 bases removed from V and 4 bases from J, the gap between germline ends came to 14 bases. The CDR3 runs to 14 residues. Germline CDR1 is SGHAT and CDR2 is FQNNGV. CDR3 bases: TGTGCCAGCAGCTCAGGACAGGGACTATACGAGCAGTACTTC. This encodes CASSSGQGLYEQYF.

This chain joins TRBV6-5 and TRBJ1-1; D not resolved. The length of the CDR3 is 16 residues. CDR1 is MNHEY, CDR2 SVGAGI, per germline. Between the trimmed V and J ends, which lost 4 bases and 2 bases, there was a span of 17 bases. This chain's CDR3 is CASSSEPTLLNTEAFF. The CDR3 region has the DNA TGTGCCAGCAGTTCAGAGCCTACCCTTCTTAACACTGAAGCTTTCTTT.

The CDR3 DNA is TGCGCCAGCAGCTTCTCTAGCGGAAGCTCCTACAATGAGCAGTTCTTC. Its protein is CASSFSSGSSYNEQFF. The rearrangement joins TRBV5-1 to TRBJ2-1, with 7 bases identical to TRBD2. There are 16 residues in the CDR3. J was trimmed by 0 bases and V by 2 bases; bases with no gene match: 5. In germline, CDR1 is SGHRS, CDR2 YFSETQ.

This sequence joins TRBV2 and TRBJ2-1; 7 nucleotides match TRBD2. The CDR3 loop spans 14 amino acids. Losses at the gene ends were 6 bases for V and 5 bases for J; bases not matched to a gene: 7. Germline CDR1 and CDR2: SNHLY and FYNNEI. The CDR3 bases are TGTGCCAGCAGGGGAGGGGTGGTTAACAATGAGCAGTTCTTC. This codes for CASRGGVVNNEQFF.

The J gene is TRBJ2-7, the V gene TRBV5-5, with 7 bases matching TRBD2. The CDR3 runs 15 residues. CDR1 SGHKS and CDR2 YYEKEE come from the germline V gene (reference sequence). Trimming removed 2 bases from V and 4 bases from J; junction bases left unmatched: 9. The CDR3 here is CASSLTRGSLYEQYF. CDR3 sequence (DNA): TGTGCCAGCAGCTTAACGCGGGGGTCCCTATACGAGCAGTACTTC.

The CDR3, as DNA: TGTGCCAGCAGCTTTTCGGCGGAGCTACAGAACACTGAAGCTTTCTTT. Amino acids: CASSFSAELQNTEAFF. The chain links TRBV7-4 to TRBJ1-1, with D hard to call. CDR1 is SGHVT and CDR2 is SQSDAQ in the germline V gene. The CDR3 contains 16 residues. V was shortened by 3 bases and J by 1 base, with 15 bases between the two germline ends.

Worth noting for this clone: This is likely a read error, given that the CDR3 carries no conserved phenylalanine or tryptophan at its end. It is unclear where the CDR3 begins or ends on the DNA, so no DNA is shown, and the CDR3 is as TCRdb lists it. The chain uses TRBV21-1 and TRBJ2-4; TRBD1 is the table's D call, not checked against the DNA. TRBV21-1 is a pseudogene. The CDR3 spans 10 amino acids, including both terminal residues. CDR3 region: CASNRDRGEI.

This chain links TRBV5-5 with TRBJ2-2; TRBD2 agrees at 10 bases. V gave up 3 bases and J gave up 4 bases; unmatched junction bases: 0. Germline lookup yields CDR1 SGHKS and CDR2 YYEKEE (reference sequence). This CDR3 is built from 14 residues. The CDR3, as DNA: TGTGCCAGCAGCTGGACTAGCGGCACCGGGGAGCTGTTTTTT. This sequence encodes CASSWTSGTGELFF.

This clone was seen more than once but under ten times. The chain has TRBV30 and TRBJ1-2; 7 bases align to TRBD1. This CDR3 contains 13 residues. CDR1 GTSNPN and CDR2 SVGIG come from the germline V gene (reference sequence). After removal of 5 bases from V and 6 bases from J, the junction contained 9 bases not matched to a gene. CDR3 nucleotide sequence: TGTGCCTGGGACCCGGGGCAGGGGGATGGCTACACCTTC. This sequence encodes CAWDPGQGDGYTF.

In its sample, this clone was seen a few times. The chain employs TRBV6-5 and TRBJ2-7, with TRBD1 identical over 9 bases. This CDR3 region has 14 residues. Looked up from germline, CDR1 is MNHEY and CDR2 is SVGAGI. V lost 7 bases, J lost 2 bases, and 6 bases stayed unmatched. CDR3 in amino acids: CASTWGTGPYEQYF. In DNA form, the CDR3 reads TGTGCCAGCACTTGGGGGACAGGGCCCTACGAGCAGTACTTC.

V usage is TRBV30 and J usage is TRBJ2-2; D is possibly TRBD2 (5 bases). The CDR3 contains 12 residues. CDR1 is GTSNPN and CDR2 is SVGIG in the germline V gene (reference sequence). The germline V and J ends were trimmed by 2 bases and 9 bases, with 10 bases remaining between them. The CDR3 sequence is CAWSFGSRELFF. CDR3 bases: TGTGCCTGGAGTTTTGGGAGCCGGGAGCTGTTTTTT.